One sample yielded the 14 T cell receptor beta chains listed below, sequenced in a study of OX40 agonist ivuxolimab in advanced cancers. The method was the immunoSEQ multiplex PCR assay. Held by TCRdb, this immuneACCESS table contains in-frame sequences only and omits some clones. Under half of the omission traces to an unresolved V gene where checked; the cause of the rest is unknown. This sample holds 80,000 to 100,000 clones; approximately 90% were observed only once. The ten biggest clones cover approximately 0.5% of the sample. This material consisted of CD4+ or CD8+ T cells sorted from blood, taken in a trial of the OX40 agonist ivuxolimab. Receptor source: an adult with an advanced solid tumor such as melanoma, head and neck, liver or kidney cancer.

V gene TRBV18 combines with J gene TRBJ2-1, with 9 bases that match TRBD1. Germline CDR1 reads KGHSH; CDR2 reads LQKENI. V gave up 3 bases and J gave up 7 bases; unmatched junction bases: 7. CDR3 length: 15 residues. This CDR3 is CASSPRTGDLNEQFF. The CDR3, as DNA: TGTGCCAGCTCACCCCGGACAGGGGACTTAAATGAGCAGTTCTTC.

The rearrangement links TRBV18 to TRBJ2-3; a weak D match, TRBD2 (5 bases). CDR3 size: 14 residues. Trimming shortened V by 3 bases and J by 6 bases, and 13 bases separated the two germline ends. Germline assignment: CDR1 KGHSH and CDR2 LQKENI. For the CDR3, the DNA is TGTGCCAGCTCACCTAGTGGGTGGAGGGATACGCAGTATTTT. Protein sequence: CASSPSGWRDTQYF.

The chain carries TRBV6-5 and TRBJ1-2; a weak D match, TRBD1 (6 bases). Trimming left V 6 bases short and J 2 bases short, with 16 bases between. The CDR3 spans 15 residues. Germline V CDR1 and CDR2: MNHEY, SVGAGI. The CDR3 nucleotides read TGTGCCAGCAGGGGGTTAGGGGGTTCGAACTATGGCTACACCTTC. It yields the protein CASRGLGGSNYGYTF.

The chain is built from TRBV19 and TRBJ1-4; 8 nucleotides line up with TRBD1. Looked up from germline, CDR1 is LNHDA and CDR2 is SQIVND (reference sequence). The V segment lost 2 bases and the J segment 10 bases; nucleotides outside the gene matches: 6. This CDR3 spans 14 amino acids. The CDR3 bases are TGTGCCAGTAGTATACAGGGGGCAGCGCGAAAACTGTTTTTT. Protein sequence: CASSIQGAARKLFF.

The V call is TRBV28, the J call TRBJ1-1; 8 nucleotides align to TRBD1. This CDR3 comprises 14 residues. From germline, CDR1 is MDHEN and CDR2 SYDVKM. Trimming cost V 5 bases and J 1 base; bases outside gene matches: 3. In DNA, the CDR3 is TGTGCCAGCAGTCCCGGACAGGGGAACACTGAAGCTTTCTTT. Its translation is CASSPGQGNTEAFF.

The J gene is TRBJ2-2, the V gene TRBV5-6; D gene uncertain. Trimming cost V 8 bases and J 2 bases, with 16 bases left between them. Germline-derived CDR1 and CDR2 are SGHDT and YYEEEE. The CDR3 has 15 amino acids. CDR3 coding DNA: TGTGCCAGTATCCTAACCGGGCCCAACACCGGGGAGCTGTTTTTT. Its translation is CASILTGPNTGELFF.

The chain couples TRBV5-1 to TRBJ2-1, with D possibly matching TRBD2 (7 bases). Germline CDR1 SGHRS, CDR2 YFSETQ. The CDR3 consists of 16 residues. With 3 bases removed from V and 9 bases from J, the gap between germline ends came to 22 bases. In DNA form, the CDR3 reads TGCGCCAGCAGCTGGGAATCTAGTGGGGGGGCCTTTGAGCAGTTCTTC. Amino acid sequence: CASSWESSGGAFEQFF.

The chain carries TRBV7-8 and TRBJ2-1; D is ambiguous. Between the trimmed V and J ends, which lost 2 bases and 4 bases, there was a span of 9 bases. CDR3 length: 14 residues. The germline V gene encodes CDR1 SGHVS and CDR2 FQNEAQ. The CDR3 sequence is CASSLSGDYNEQFF. CDR3 nucleotide sequence: TGTGCCAGCAGCTTATCTGGGGATTACAATGAGCAGTTCTTC.

The V call is TRBV11-2, the J call TRBJ2-5, with D possibly matching TRBD1 (5 bases). Trimming left V 5 bases short and J 4 bases short, with 11 bases between. CDR1 is SGHAT, CDR2 FQNNGV, per germline. This CDR3 comprises 13 residues. CDR3 amino acids: CASSRPGPETQYF. The CDR3 DNA reads TGTGCCAGCAGCCGACCAGGGCCAGAGACCCAGTACTTC.

The rearrangement uses TRBV27 and TRBJ2-3; D possibly corresponds to TRBD2 (6 bases). The V end was cut by 3 bases, the J end by 2 bases, with 12 bases between. The CDR3 loop spans 15 amino acids. CDR1 is MNHEY, CDR2 SMNVEV, per germline (reference sequence). As DNA, the CDR3 is TGTGCCAGCAGTTTCGGCGGGGCACCCACAGATACGCAGTATTTT. Its translation is CASSFGGAPTDTQYF.

The gene calls are TRBV2 and TRBJ2-6; D gene ambiguous. V dropped 6 bases and J dropped 6 bases, with 9 bases sitting between them. This CDR3 has 13 residues. Per germline, CDR1 SNHLY and CDR2 FYNNEI. The CDR3 loop reads CASSLDVANVLTF. In DNA, the CDR3 is TGTGCCAGCAGCCTTGACGTGGCCAACGTCCTGACTTTC.

This clone was observed a single time. This rearrangement joins TRBV6-6 to TRBJ2-7, with D perhaps matching TRBD1 or TRBD2 (5 bases each). Germline CDR1 reads MNHNY; CDR2 reads SVGAGI (reference sequence). This CDR3 contains 14 residues. Trimming took off 7 bases at V and 0 bases at J, with 13 bases between the two ends. In DNA, the CDR3 is TGTGCCAGCAAGGGACCCCCTCGCTCCTACGAGCAGTACTTC. This translates into CASKGPPRSYEQYF.

This clone was observed a few times. J is TRBJ1-4 and V is TRBV4-3; 12 positions match TRBD1. This CDR3 spans 17 amino acids. J lost 4 bases, V lost 1 base, and 4 bases had no gene match. In germline, CDR1 is LGHNA, CDR2 YSLEER. This CDR3 is CASSQGGTGGINEKLFF. The CDR3 DNA follows: TGCGCCAGCAGCCAAGGGGGGACAGGGGGCATTAATGAAAAACTGTTTTTT.

The chain recombines TRBV18 with TRBJ1-2; D is unclear. V gave up 3 bases and J gave up 11 bases, with 25 bases separating them. CDR3 length: 16 amino acids. From germline, CDR1 is KGHSH and CDR2 LQKENI. CDR3 region: CASSPPGSLWGRGYTF. The DNA of the CDR3 is TGTGCCAGCTCACCCCCCGGCTCTCTATGGGGTCGCGGGTACACCTTC.